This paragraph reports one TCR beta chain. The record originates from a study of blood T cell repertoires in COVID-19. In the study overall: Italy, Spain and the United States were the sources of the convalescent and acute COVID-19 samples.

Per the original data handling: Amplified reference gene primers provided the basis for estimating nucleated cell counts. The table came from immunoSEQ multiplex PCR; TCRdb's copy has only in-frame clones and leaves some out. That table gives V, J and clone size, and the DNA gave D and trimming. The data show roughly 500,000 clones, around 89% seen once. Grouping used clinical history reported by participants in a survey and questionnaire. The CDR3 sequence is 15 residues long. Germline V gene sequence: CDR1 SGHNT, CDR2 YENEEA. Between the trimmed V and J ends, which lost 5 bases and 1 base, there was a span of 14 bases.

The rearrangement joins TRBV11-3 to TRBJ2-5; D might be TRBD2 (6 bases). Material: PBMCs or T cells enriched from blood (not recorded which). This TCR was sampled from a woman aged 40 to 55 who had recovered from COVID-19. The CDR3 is CASSIRAGPQETQYF. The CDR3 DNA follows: TGTGCCAGCAGCATACGAGCGGGCCCCCAAGAGACCCAGTACTTC.